These T cell receptor beta chains were read from a single sample in a study of cytomegalovirus exposure and HLA in healthy donors. Here immunoSEQ multiplex PCR was the method, and the copy in TCRdb shows in-frame clones only, minus some. The sample carries 100,000 to 150,000 clones, approximately 84% recorded once. Sequencing was carried out using PBMCs. These receptors came from a boy between 2 and 10 years old in good health and CMV-seronegative. Each CDR3 is given with its conserved first and last residue. D genes are given only for firm matches. Some rows have no size entry. The others give once, few or many, or a class for an expanded clone.

clone size: .
J gene: TRBJ1-1
V gene: TRBV2
D gene: TRBD1
CDR3 protein: CASSGQGGTEAFF
CDR3 DNA: TGTGCCAGCAGCGGACAGGGGGGGACTGAAGCTTTCTTT

clone size: once
J gene: TRBJ2-1
V gene: TRBV11-2
D gene: TRBD1
CDR3 protein: CASSFPPDRFEKNNEQFF
CDR3 DNA: TGTGCCAGCAGCTTTCCCCCGGACAGGTTCGAGAAAAACAATGAGCAGTTCTTC

clone size: .
J gene: TRBJ2-7
V gene: TRBV12-5
D gene: .
CDR3 protein: CASVGLHHEQYF
CDR3 DNA: TGTGCTAGTGTCGGACTCCACCACGAGCAGTACTTC

clone size: .
J gene: TRBJ1-3
V gene: TRBV5-1
D gene: TRBD1
CDR3 protein: CASSLEGADGDTIYF
CDR3 DNA: TGCGCCAGCAGCTTGGAGGGGGCTGACGGAGACACCATATATTTT

clone size: .
J gene: TRBJ1-5
V gene: TRBV6-5
D gene: TRBD1
CDR3 protein: CASRPTGEGDQPQHF
CDR3 DNA: TGTGCCAGCAGACCTACAGGGGAAGGGGATCAGCCCCAGCATTTT

clone size: .
J gene: TRBJ1-1
V gene: TRBV19
D gene: .
CDR3 protein: CASSWDTNTEAFF
CDR3 DNA: TGTGCCAGTAGCTGGGACACCAACACTGAAGCTTTCTTT

clone size: .
J gene: TRBJ2-5
V gene: TRBV9
D gene: .
CDR3 protein: CASSVVAGSYQETQYF
CDR3 DNA: TGTGCCAGCAGCGTAGTGGCGGGCTCGTACCAAGAGACCCAGTACTTC

clone size: .
J gene: TRBJ1-5
V gene: TRBV19
D gene: .
CDR3 protein: CASTSKGGRSNQPQHF
CDR3 DNA: TGTGCCAGTACCTCAAAAGGGGGACGCTCGAATCAGCCCCAGCATTTT

clone size: .
J gene: TRBJ2-5
V gene: TRBV5-5
D gene: .
CDR3 protein: CASSLPGGGETQYF
CDR3 DNA: TGTGCCAGCAGCTTGCCGGGTGGGGGGGAGACCCAGTACTTC

clone size: .
J gene: TRBJ2-1
V gene: TRBV6-5
D gene: TRBD1
CDR3 protein: CASSVRDSSYNEQFF
CDR3 DNA: TGTGCCAGCAGTGTGAGGGACAGCTCCTACAATGAGCAGTTCTTC

clone size: .
J gene: TRBJ2-2
V gene: TRBV4-1
D gene: TRBD2
CDR3 protein: CASSHSMGGLGTGELFF
CDR3 DNA: TGCGCCAGCAGCCATTCGATGGGGGGGTTGGGCACCGGGGAGCTGTTTTTT

clone size: .
J gene: TRBJ2-1
V gene: TRBV4-1
D gene: TRBD2
CDR3 protein: CASSQAGTSGRIHNEQFF
CDR3 DNA: TGCGCCAGCAGCCAAGCGGGGACTAGCGGGAGAATACACAATGAGCAGTTCTTC

clone size: .
J gene: TRBJ1-2
V gene: TRBV19
D gene: TRBD1
CDR3 protein: CASSLGTGANYGYTF
CDR3 DNA: TGTGCCAGTAGTCTCGGGACAGGGGCTAACTATGGCTACACCTTC

clone size: .
J gene: TRBJ1-4
V gene: TRBV4-3
D gene: .
CDR3 protein: CASSQELRARTNEKLFF
CDR3 DNA: TGCGCCAGCAGCCAAGAACTCAGGGCTAGAACTAATGAAAAACTGTTTTTT

clone size: .
J gene: TRBJ1-2
V gene: TRBV19
D gene: .
CDR3 protein: CASSIDLTGYYGYTF
CDR3 DNA: TGTGCCAGTAGTATAGATCTTACAGGGTACTATGGCTACACCTTC

clone size: .
J gene: TRBJ1-3
V gene: TRBV29-1
D gene: TRBD1
CDR3 protein: CSVEDLDRVHF
CDR3 DNA: TGCAGCGTTGAAGACCTGGACAGGGTGCATTTT

clone size: .
J gene: TRBJ2-1
V gene: TRBV4-2
D gene: .
CDR3 protein: CASSQDPSVEQFF
CDR3 DNA: TGTGCCAGCAGCCAAGATCCCAGCGTTGAGCAGTTCTTC

clone size: .
J gene: TRBJ2-5
V gene: TRBV5-4
D gene: TRBD2
CDR3 protein: CASSLVAGEMGETQYF
CDR3 DNA: TGTGCCAGCAGCTTGGTAGCGGGGGAGATGGGGGAGACCCAGTACTTC

clone size: .
J gene: TRBJ1-2
V gene: TRBV18
D gene: .
CDR3 protein: CASSHSGHTYGYTF
CDR3 DNA: TGTGCCAGCTCACACTCGGGACACACCTATGGCTACACCTTC

clone size: .
J gene: TRBJ1-4
V gene: TRBV9
D gene: .
CDR3 protein: CASSPLAGATNEKLFF
CDR3 DNA: TGTGCCAGCAGCCCTTTGGCGGGCGCAACTAATGAAAAACTGTTTTTT

clone size: .
J gene: TRBJ2-7
V gene: TRBV6-1
D gene: .
CDR3 protein: CASSTLTGGSYEQYF
CDR3 DNA: TGTGCCAGCAGTACCCTGACAGGAGGTTCGTACGAGCAGTACTTC